The 31 T cell receptor beta chains presented below share a single source sample, sequenced in a study of cytomegalovirus exposure and HLA in healthy donors. Vbeta (60) and Jbeta (13) primers were used in the PCR. Libraries were prepared by immunoSEQ multiplex PCR; TCRdb keeps only in-frame clonotypes and omits some of them. The sample lists about 240,000 clones; around 80% were seen once. Material for sequencing was PBMCs. Receptors were obtained from a woman in her thirties or forties in good health and CMV-seropositive.

This chain joins TRBV7-8 and TRBJ1-1, with 8 positions matching TRBD1. Trimming at V came to 5 bases and at J to 1 base, leaving 15 bases not matched to a gene. The germline gives CDR1 SGHVS, CDR2 FQNEAQ. The length of the CDR3 is 18 residues. CDR3 region: CASSLFLGRGRGNTEAFF. The CDR3 DNA reads as TGTGCCAGCAGCCTCTTTTTGGGCAGGGGGCGAGGGAACACTGAAGCTTTCTTT.

V gene TRBV6-5 combines with J gene TRBJ1-2; 9 nucleotides agree with TRBD1. The CDR3 runs to 15 residues. V lost 7 bases and J lost 0; bases outside the gene matches: 6. Germline CDR1 reads MNHEY; CDR2 reads SVGAGI. The CDR3 DNA is TGTGCCAGCACCCGGACAGGGGAGTCTAACTATGGCTACACCTTC. It encodes CASTRTGESNYGYTF.

The genes are TRBV7-2 and TRBJ1-6, with D unclear. Trimming took 5 bases from V and 7 from J, leaving 3 bases between them. Germline CDR1 reads SGHTA; CDR2 reads FQGNSA. The CDR3 has 11 amino acids. This CDR3 reads CASSLNSPLHF. CDR3 sequence (DNA): TGTGCCAGCAGCCTCAATTCACCCCTCCACTTT.

The CDR3 protein is CASSPHGGQIYGYTF. The CDR3 DNA is TGCGCCAGCAGCCCGCATGGGGGACAGATTTATGGCTACACCTTC. The chain has TRBV4-3 and TRBJ1-2; TRBD1 matches 7 bases. J lost 5 bases, V lost 4 bases, and 10 bases had no gene match. Germline V lookup: CDR1 LGHNA, CDR2 YSLEER. The CDR3 loop spans 15 amino acids.

This clone was picked up one time. Written as DNA, the CDR3 is TGTGCCAGCAGCTCGGTTCCAACGAACACCGGGGAGCTGTTTTTT. Translating it yields CASSSVPTNTGELFF. The genes are TRBV7-6 and TRBJ2-2; D is undetermined. This CDR3 has 15 amino acids. With 4 bases removed from V and 0 bases from J, the gap between germline ends came to 9 bases. The germline gives CDR1 SGHVS, CDR2 FNYEAQ. Looking up the rest from reference TRBV7-6 and TRBJ2-2 gives the full variable domain: GAGVSQSPRYKVTKRGQDVALRCDPISGHVSLYWYRQALGQGPEFLTYFNYEAQQDKSGLPNDRFSAERPEGSISTLTIQRTEQRDSAMYRCASSSVPTNTGELFFGEGSRLTVL.

The genes are TRBV11-3 and TRBJ1-5, with a tentative D call TRBD1 (6 bases). V was clipped by 5 bases and J by 1 base, with 24 bases between them. CDR3 size: 19 residues. CDR1 is SGHNT and CDR2 is YENEEA in the germline V gene. CDR3 in DNA: TGTGCCAGCAGCCTCACACGGGACACCTCGACGCGGAGCAATCAGCCCCAGCATTTT. This translates into CASSLTRDTSTRSNQPQHF.

The chain couples TRBV7-9 to TRBJ2-5; no clear D gene. The germline V gene has CDR1 SEHNR and CDR2 FQNEAQ (reference sequence). The ends were cut back, 5 bases at V and 7 bases at J, with 11 bases in the middle. The length of the CDR3 is 12 residues. Here the CDR3 DNA reads TGTGCCAGCAGCCCCTACCGTGGGACCCAGTACTTC. Translation: CASSPYRGTQYF.

The chain employs TRBV7-9 and TRBJ1-2, with D perhaps TRBD1 (5 bases). The CDR3 runs to 15 residues. Looked up from germline, CDR1 is SEHNR and CDR2 is FQNEAQ (reference sequence). V gave up 5 bases and J gave up 1 base, with 14 bases separating them. The CDR3 DNA follows: TGTGCCAGCAGCCTAGAGGCGGGACGTAACTATGGCTACACCTTC. This codes for CASSLEAGRNYGYTF.

Only one count was recorded for this clone. The CDR3 reads CASGPGQPSTNEKLFF. The CDR3 DNA sequence: TGTGCTAGTGGTCCGGGACAGCCCTCAACTAATGAAAAACTGTTTTTT. This rearrangement joins TRBV12-5 to TRBJ1-4; 7 bases are a match to TRBD1. J was trimmed by 0 bases and V by 5 bases; bases with no gene match: 6. The CDR3 is 16 residues long. Germline V gene lookup returns CDR1 LGHNT and CDR2 FRNRAP.

As for this clone: At one end, the junction sequence differs from germline, possibly due to a read error. The chain recombines TRBV5-1 with TRBJ1-2; maybe TRBD1 (6 bases). Germline V gives CDR1 SGHRS, CDR2 YFSETQ. The CDR3 length is 16 residues. The CDR3 region has the DNA TGCGCCAGCAGCTTGGGTGGACAGCTCCTTAACGATGGCTACACCTTC. Its translation: CASSLGGQLLNDGYTF.

Details on this clone: The same CDR3 also results from other DNA sequences found in this sample. V gene TRBV4-2 combines with J gene TRBJ1-2; D uncertain. Germline-derived CDR1 and CDR2 are LGHNA and YNFKEQ. Trimming took 1 base from V and 3 from J, leaving 6 bases between them. The CDR3 totals 13 residues. The DNA of the CDR3 is TGTGCCAGCAGCCAAGTGACTGACTATGGCTACACCTTC. It specifies CASSQVTDYGYTF.

The CDR3 DNA sequence: TGTGCCAGCAGTCTCGGACAGGGAGGTGAGCAGTTCTTC. It encodes CASSLGQGGEQFF. The chain joins TRBV6-6 to TRBJ2-1, with 8 bases aligning to TRBD1. CDR3 length: 13 amino acids. Germline V gives CDR1 MNHNY, CDR2 SVGAGI (reference sequence). V lost 5 bases and J lost 9; bases outside the gene matches: 6.

V usage is TRBV5-4 and J usage is TRBJ1-2; possible D gene TRBD1, 5 bases. Between the trimmed V and J ends, which lost 10 bases and 7 bases, there was a span of 20 bases. Germline assignment: CDR1 SGHNT and CDR2 YYREEE (reference sequence). This CDR3 region has 13 residues. CDR3 loop: CASIIDQGSGYTF. DNA for the CDR3: TGTGCCTCGATCATTGACCAGGGAAGTGGCTACACCTTC.

The chain uses TRBV2 and TRBJ1-3; D is possibly TRBD1 (5 bases). V gave up 3 bases and J gave up 4 bases, with 13 bases separating them. Germline CDR1 is SNHLY and CDR2 is FYNNEI. The length of the CDR3 is 15 residues. Here the CDR3 reads CASSELGVLGNTIYF. The DNA of the CDR3 is TGTGCCAGCAGTGAGTTAGGGGTCTTAGGAAACACCATATATTTT.

The genes are TRBV25-1 and TRBJ1-5; D is uncertain. The CDR3 is 14 residues long. Per the germline V gene, CDR1 is MGHDK and CDR2 is SYGVNS. Trimming removed 2 bases from V and 0 bases from J, with 5 bases in between. The CDR3: CASSEIGSNQPQHF. As DNA, the CDR3 is TGTGCCAGCAGTGAAATCGGTAGCAATCAGCCCCAGCATTTT.

On this clone: A junction boundary mismatches the germline segment, possibly from a read error. The V call is TRBV7-9, the J call TRBJ2-2; 9 bases fit TRBD2. This CDR3 contains 15 residues. CDR1 is SEHNR, CDR2 FQNEAQ, per germline (reference sequence). CDR3 protein: CSSSFSGGNTGELFF. The CDR3 DNA sequence: TGTTCCAGCAGCTTTAGCGGGGGGAACACCGGGGAGCTGTTTTTT.

This clone has more than one count but fewer than ten. The chain carries TRBV29-1 and TRBJ2-2; TRBD2 might be the D (6 bases). The CDR3 is 13 amino acids. Germline CDR1 SQVTM, CDR2 ANQGSEA. V was cut by 3 bases and J by 7 bases, with 12 bases left in between. CDR3 DNA: TGCAGCGTTGAGGAGGGGTTCGGCGGGGAGCTGTTTTTT. Translation: CSVEEGFGGELFF.

This clone was seen a single time. The gene calls are TRBV5-1 and TRBJ1-2; 9 bases align to TRBD1. The CDR3 consists of 14 residues. The junction had 5 bases not matched to a gene; V was cut back by 4 bases and J by 4 bases. CDR1 and CDR2 from the germline V gene are SGHRS and YFSETQ. Here the CDR3 reads CASSEGQGGYGYTF. The CDR3 DNA is TGCGCCAGCAGCGAGGGACAGGGCGGCTATGGCTACACCTTC.

For this clone: The identical CDR3 is also encoded by other nucleotide sequences in the sample. V is TRBV4-1 and J is TRBJ1-6; 8 bases align to TRBD1. Germline-derived CDR1 and CDR2 are MGHRA and YSYEKL. With 6 bases clipped from V and 0 bases from J, the junction kept 13 bases outside the gene matches. CDR3 length equals 19 residues. CDR3 amino acids: CASSLGTGVRSSYNSPLHF. The CDR3 bases are TGCGCCAGCAGTCTTGGGACAGGAGTCCGTAGCTCCTATAATTCACCCCTCCACTTT.

This clone was recorded once. V and J are TRBV7-2 and TRBJ1-5, with 8 bases aligning to TRBD1. The germline CDR1 and CDR2 sequences are SGHTA and FQGNSA. V lost 4 bases and J lost 2; bases outside the gene matches: 7. The CDR3 runs to 16 residues. The CDR3 coding sequence is TGTGCCAGCAGCTCCTCAGGGGGCCTTGGCAATCAGCCCCAGCATTTT. Translating it yields CASSSSGGLGNQPQHF. Full variable domain (rest looked up from reference TRBV7-2 and TRBJ1-5): GAGVSQSPSNKVTEKGKDVELRCDPISGHTALYWYRQSLGQGLEFLIYFQGNSAPDKSGLPSDRFSAERTGGSVSTLTIQRTQQEDSAVYLCASSSSGGLGNQPQHFGDGTRLSIL.

This chain joins TRBV11-3 and TRBJ2-1; the D gene is possibly TRBD2 (5 bases). The V gene lost 6 bases and the J gene lost 5 bases, with 14 bases spanning the gap. There are 14 residues in the CDR3. Looked up from germline, CDR1 is SGHNT and CDR2 is YENEEA. The CDR3 DNA sequence: TGTGCCAGCAGTGCGAGGGCGCCAAACAATGAGCAGTTCTTC. Translating gives CASSARAPNNEQFF. Variable domain in full (rest from reference TRBV11-3 and TRBJ2-1): EAGVVQSPRYKIIEKKQPVAFWCNPISGHNTLYWYLQNLGQGPELLIRYENEEAVDDSQLPKDRFSAERLKGVDSTLKIQPAELGDSAVYLCASSARAPNNEQFFGPGTRLTVL.

This clone was counted a single time. The chain combines TRBV5-4 with TRBJ2-3; maybe TRBD1 (5 bases). V lost 2 bases and J lost 0, with 16 bases in between. This CDR3 region has 17 residues. Germline assignment: CDR1 SGHNT and CDR2 YYREEE (reference sequence). The CDR3 is CASSFGQGTTSTDTQYF. The DNA of the CDR3 is TGTGCCAGCAGCTTCGGGCAGGGCACTACTAGCACAGATACGCAGTATTTT.

The J gene is TRBJ1-5, the V gene TRBV15; D remains ambiguous. Germline V CDR1 and CDR2: LNHNV, YYDKDF (reference sequence). The CDR3 spans 13 residues. With 3 bases removed from V and 5 bases from J, the gap between germline ends came to 8 bases. CDR3 coding DNA: TGTGCCACCAGCAGGCAGTTTGATCAGCCCCAGCATTTT. Residues: CATSRQFDQPQHF.

The rearrangement links TRBV7-9 to TRBJ2-1; D unresolved. CDR1 is SEHNR, CDR2 FQNEAQ, per germline (reference sequence). CDR3 length: 13 amino acids. V was trimmed by 3 bases and J by 12 bases, leaving 15 bases between them. CDR3 bases: TGTGCCAGCAGCTTCGTGGGTGCCGGGTTGCAGTTCTTC. Its translation: CASSFVGAGLQFF. Combining the CDR3 with reference TRBV7-9 and TRBJ2-1 gives the whole variable domain DTGVSQNPRHKITKRGQNVTFRCDPISEHNRLYWYRQTLGQGPEFLTYFQNEAQLEKSRLLSDRFSAERPKGSFSTLEIQRTEQGDSAMYLCASSFVGAGLQFFGPGTRLTVL.

The chain uses TRBV7-2 and TRBJ2-7, with TRBD2 identical over 7 bases. There are 16 residues in the CDR3. CDR1 and CDR2 (germline): SGHTA, FQGNSA. V gave up 0 bases and J gave up 4 bases; unmatched junction bases: 9. The chain's CDR3 is CASSLAQAGGGYEQYF. CDR3 sequence (DNA): TGTGCCAGCAGCTTAGCCCAGGCTGGGGGGGGGTACGAGCAGTACTTC.

V and J are TRBV30 and TRBJ1-5, with D possibly being TRBD1 (5 bases). Germline loops: CDR1 GTSNPN, CDR2 SVGIG (reference sequence). The length of the CDR3 is 14 residues. V lost 0 bases, J lost 5 bases, and 11 bases lay in between. CDR3 in amino acids: CAWSVQTGYQPQHF. Written as DNA, the CDR3 is TGTGCCTGGAGTGTACAAACAGGCTATCAGCCCCAGCATTTT.

In DNA form, the CDR3 reads TGTGCCAGCAGCTTAGGGCCCAGGGAATATGGCTACACCTTC. Encoded protein: CASSLGPREYGYTF. The rearrangement uses TRBV7-2 and TRBJ1-2, with D tentatively TRBD1 (5 bases). V shed 1 base and J shed 5 bases, with 11 bases lying between them. The CDR3 length is 14 residues. Germline values: CDR1 SGHTA, CDR2 FQGNSA.

This sequence joins TRBV6-5 and TRBJ1-5, with D possibly being TRBD1 (5 bases). Germline lookup yields CDR1 MNHEY and CDR2 SVGAGI. The CDR3 runs 12 residues. Trimming cost V 7 bases and J 7 bases, with 11 bases left between them. The DNA for the CDR3 is TGTGCCAGCACAACGGGGGGGCAGCCCCAGCATTTT. It codes for CASTTGGQPQHF.

In its sample, this clone was seen a few times. This chain connects TRBV5-5 to TRBJ2-7, with TRBD1 identical over 8 bases. V lost 1 base to trimming and J lost 3 bases; unmatched junction nucleotides: 0. Germline-derived CDR1 and CDR2 are SGHKS and YYEKEE (reference sequence). The length of the CDR3 is 13 residues. The CDR3 DNA follows: TGTGCCAGCAGCTTGACAGGGGGCTACGAGCAGTACTTC. Translation: CASSLTGGYEQYF.

This clone was counted between two and nine times. The chain couples TRBV9 to TRBJ2-2, with TRBD1 identical over 7 bases. This CDR3 has 19 residues. Per germline, CDR1 SGDLS and CDR2 YYNGEE. The trim removed 3 bases at V and 2 bases at J, leaving 16 bases unmatched. The CDR3 DNA reads TGTGCCAGCAGCGGCAACCGGGTCCCTAGACAGGGAAACACCGGGGAGCTGTTTTTT. Its translation: CASSGNRVPRQGNTGELFF.

This rearrangement joins TRBV27 to TRBJ2-1, with D possibly being TRBD1 (6 bases). CDR3 length: 17 amino acids. V shed 0 bases and J shed 0 bases, with 12 bases lying between them. Germline V lookup: CDR1 MNHEY, CDR2 SMNVEV (reference sequence). The CDR3 nucleotides are TGTGCCAGCAGTTTATCGACAGGATCAAGCTCCTACAATGAGCAGTTCTTC. It yields the protein CASSLSTGSSSYNEQFF.